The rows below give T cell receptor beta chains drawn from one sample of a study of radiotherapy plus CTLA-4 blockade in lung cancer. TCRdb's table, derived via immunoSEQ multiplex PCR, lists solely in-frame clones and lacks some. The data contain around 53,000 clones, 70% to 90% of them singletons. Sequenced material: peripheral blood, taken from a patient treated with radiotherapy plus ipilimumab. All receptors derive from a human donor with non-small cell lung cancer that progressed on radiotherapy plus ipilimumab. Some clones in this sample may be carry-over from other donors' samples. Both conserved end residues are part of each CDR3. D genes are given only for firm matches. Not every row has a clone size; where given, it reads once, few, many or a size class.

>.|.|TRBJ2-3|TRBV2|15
TGTGCCAGCAGGAGGAGAGGGACTGGCACAGATACGCAGTATTTT
CASRRRGTGTDTQYF
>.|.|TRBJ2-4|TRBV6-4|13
TGTGCCAGCACCAATAGTCGAAAAAACATTCAGTACTTC
CASTNSRKNIQYF
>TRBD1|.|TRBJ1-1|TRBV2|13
TGTGCCAGCAGCTTGGACAGGGGGGCTGAAGCTTTCTTT
CASSLDRGAEAFF
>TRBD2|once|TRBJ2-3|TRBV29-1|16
TGCAGCGTTGCCCGCCGTGCTCGGGGGGGCACAGATACGCAGTATTTT
CSVARRARGGTDTQYF
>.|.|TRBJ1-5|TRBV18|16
TGTGCCAGCTCACCCGACAGACTGGATAGCAATCAGCCCCAGCATTTT
CASSPDRLDSNQPQHF
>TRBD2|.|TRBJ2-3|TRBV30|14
TGTGCCTGGAGTAAAGGGGAGGGCCGGGATACGCAGTATTTT
CAWSKGEGRDTQYF
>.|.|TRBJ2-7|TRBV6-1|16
TGTGCCAGCAGTGAAAGTGTAGGCAGGCGCTCCTACGAGCAGTACTTC
CASSESVGRRSYEQYF
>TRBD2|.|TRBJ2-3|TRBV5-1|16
TGCGCCAGCAGCATCCGGACTAGCGGAACCACAGATACGCAGTATTTT
CASSIRTSGTTDTQYF
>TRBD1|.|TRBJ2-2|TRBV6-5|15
TGTGCCAGCAGTTACCGGACAGGGGTCACCGGGGAGCTGTTTTTT
CASSYRTGVTGELFF
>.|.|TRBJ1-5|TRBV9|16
TGTGCCAGCAGCGCCTCCGGGTCTAATAGCAATCAGCCCCAGCATTTT
CASSASGSNSNQPQHF
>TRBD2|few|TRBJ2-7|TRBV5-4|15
TGTGCCAGCAGCTTGAGGGCGGGAGCCACGTCCGAGCAGTACTTC
CASSLRAGATSEQYF
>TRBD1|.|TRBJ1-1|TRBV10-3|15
TGTGCCATCAGTACCGTCGGGACAGGAGACACTGAAGCTTTCTTT
CAISTVGTGDTEAFF
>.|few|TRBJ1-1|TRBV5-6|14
TGTGCCAGCAGCTTTATCGGTGTGAACACTGAAGCTTTCTTT
CASSFIGVNTEAFF
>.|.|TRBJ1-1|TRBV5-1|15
TGCGCCAGCAGCTTGGAGAGATCAATGAACACTGAAGCTTTCTTT
CASSLERSMNTEAFF
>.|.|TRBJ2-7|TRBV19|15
TGTGCCAGTAGTCTAGAAGGACAGCCCCTCTACGAGCAGTACTTC
CASSLEGQPLYEQYF
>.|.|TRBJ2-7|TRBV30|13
TGTGCCTGGAGTGGGGGGGGGCTCTACGAGCAGTACTTC
CAWSGGGLYEQYF
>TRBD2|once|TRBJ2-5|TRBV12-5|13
TGTGCTAGTGGTTTAGGGACGGGAGGGACCCAGTACTTC
CASGLGTGGTQYF
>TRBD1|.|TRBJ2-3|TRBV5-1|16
TGCGCCAGCAGCCGGGGACAGGGATTTAATGCAGATACGCAGTATTTT
CASSRGQGFNADTQYF
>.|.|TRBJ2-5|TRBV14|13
TGTGCCAGCAGCCAAACCAGGGAAGAGACCCAGTACTTC
CASSQTREETQYF
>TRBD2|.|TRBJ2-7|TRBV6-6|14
TGTGCCAGCAGTAAGGCGGGGGTCAACTACGAGCAGTACTTC
CASSKAGVNYEQYF
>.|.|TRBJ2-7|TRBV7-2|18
TGTGCCAGCAGCTTAATCGGCGGGTGGGCGGGGAGCTCCTACGAGCAGTACTTC
CASSLIGGWAGSSYEQYF
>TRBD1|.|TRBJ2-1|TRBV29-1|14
TGCAGCGTTGATAACAGGGGATCCTACAATGAGCAGTTCTTC
CSVDNRGSYNEQFF
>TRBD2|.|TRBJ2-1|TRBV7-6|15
TGTGCCAGCAGCCCGGGGGGTTTTGGCCCTGCTGAGCAGTTCTTC
CASSPGGFGPAEQFF
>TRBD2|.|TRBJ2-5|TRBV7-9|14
TGTGCCAGCAGCGTAGCGGGAGGGCAAGAGACCCAGTACTTC
CASSVAGGQETQYF
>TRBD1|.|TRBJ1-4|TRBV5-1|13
TGCGCCAGCAGACGGGACAGTAATGAAAAACTGTTTTTT
CASRRDSNEKLFF
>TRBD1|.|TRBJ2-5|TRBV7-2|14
TGTGCCAGCAGCTTCGCCAGGGGGAGAGAGACCCAGTACTTC
CASSFARGRETQYF
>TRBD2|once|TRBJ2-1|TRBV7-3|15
TGTGTCAGCAGCTTTTATGCGGGGGGGCACAATGAGCAGTTCTTC
CVSSFYAGGHNEQFF
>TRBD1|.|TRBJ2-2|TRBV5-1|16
TGCGCCAGCGCCCTCGGGACAGGGGGGAACACCGGGGAGCTGTTTTTT
CASALGTGGNTGELFF
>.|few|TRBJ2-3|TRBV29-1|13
TGCAGCGTTTCCCGGGAAAGCACAGATACGCAGTATTTT
CSVSRESTDTQYF
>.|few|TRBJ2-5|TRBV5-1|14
TGCGCCAGCAGCTTTGGTCGGTCGGGGGAGACCCAGTACTTC
CASSFGRSGETQYF
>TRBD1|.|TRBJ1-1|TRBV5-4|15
TGTGCCAGCAGCAACCCGGGACAGACGAACACTGAAGCTTTCTTT
CASSNPGQTNTEAFF
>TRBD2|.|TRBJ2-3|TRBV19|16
TGTGCCAGTAACATACTCCCTAGCGGGACCCCCGATACGCAGTATTTT
CASNILPSGTPDTQYF
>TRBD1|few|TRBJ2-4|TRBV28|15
TGTGCCAGCAGTTTATCGGGACAGGGGCGAAACATTCAGTACTTC
CASSLSGQGRNIQYF
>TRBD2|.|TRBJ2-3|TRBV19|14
TGTGCCAGTAGTAAGCGGGAGGCGTCAGATACGCAGTATTTT
CASSKREASDTQYF
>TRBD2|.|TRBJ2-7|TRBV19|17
TGTGCCAGTAGTACAACAGGTGGACTAGCGGGAGTGGGCGAGCAGTACTTC
CASSTTGGLAGVGEQYF
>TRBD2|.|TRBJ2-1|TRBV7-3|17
TGTGCCAGCAGCGGGGGGACTAGCGGGGACCACTACAATGAGCAGTTCTTC
CASSGGTSGDHYNEQFF
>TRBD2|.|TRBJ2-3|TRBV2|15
TGTGCCAGCAGTGTCCTAGCGGGGTACGCAGATACGCAGTATTTT
CASSVLAGYADTQYF
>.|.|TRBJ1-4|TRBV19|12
TGTGCCAGTAGTTTCAGAAATGAAAAACTGTTTTTT
CASSFRNEKLFF
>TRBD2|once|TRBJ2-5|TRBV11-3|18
TGTGCCAGCAGCTTAGGGGGGGGAGCGGGGTCGCCCCAAGAGACCCAGTACTTC
CASSLGGGAGSPQETQYF
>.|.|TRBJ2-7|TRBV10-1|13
TGCGCCAGCAGTGTTGGACTCGAATACGAGCAGTACTTC
CASSVGLEYEQYF
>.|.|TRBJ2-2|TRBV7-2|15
TGTGCCAGCAGGGGCGACCCCGTAAACACCGGGGAGCTGTTTTTT
CASRGDPVNTGELFF
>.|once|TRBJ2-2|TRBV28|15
TGTGCCACCAAGGAGGGCACCGTGAACACCGGGGAGCTGTTTTTT
CATKEGTVNTGELFF
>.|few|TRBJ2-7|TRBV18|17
TGTGCCAGCTCACCACGGCCCGAGTCGCCCTCCTTCGGGGAGCAGTACTTC
CASSPRPESPSFGEQYF